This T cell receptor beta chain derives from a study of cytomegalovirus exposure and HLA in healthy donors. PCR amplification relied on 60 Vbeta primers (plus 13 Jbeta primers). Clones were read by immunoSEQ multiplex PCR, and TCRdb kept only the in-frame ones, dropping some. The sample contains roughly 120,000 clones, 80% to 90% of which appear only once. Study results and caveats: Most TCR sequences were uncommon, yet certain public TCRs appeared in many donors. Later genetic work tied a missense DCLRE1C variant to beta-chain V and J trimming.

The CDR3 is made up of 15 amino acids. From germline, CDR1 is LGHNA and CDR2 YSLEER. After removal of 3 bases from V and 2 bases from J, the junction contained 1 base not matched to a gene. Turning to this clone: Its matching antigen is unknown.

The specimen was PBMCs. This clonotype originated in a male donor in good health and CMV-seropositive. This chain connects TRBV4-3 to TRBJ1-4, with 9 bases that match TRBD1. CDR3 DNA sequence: TGCGCCAGCAGCCAGGACAGGGGCACTAATGAAAAACTGTTTTTT. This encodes CASSQDRGTNEKLFF.